This T cell receptor (beta chain) was recorded in a study of blood T cell repertoires in COVID-19. About the study: The United States, Italy and Spain were the sources of the acute and convalescent COVID-19 samples. T cells, B-cell-depleted T cells, or PBMCs provided the cDNA or gDNA that served as material.

The authors' processing: Reference gene primers were amplified, and this amplification served to estimate nucleated cell counts. Here immunoSEQ multiplex PCR was the method, and the copy in TCRdb shows in-frame clones only, minus some. The V and J calls and clone size were taken over from that table, and D and trimming were inferred from the DNA. The sample includes 350,000 to 450,000 clones, about 88% of them seen just once. Followed over time, Seattle patients had been enrolled while infection was active. The V segment lost 7 bases and the J segment 5 bases; nucleotides outside the gene matches: 8. CDR3 size: 15 residues. Germline values: CDR1 LGHNT, CDR2 FRNRAP.

Material: peripheral blood. This clonotype originated in a woman in her forties with COVID-19, enrolled during active disease. V is TRBV12-5 and J is TRBJ2-1, with TRBD2 matching over 10 bases. CDR3 nucleotides: TGTGCTAGTGCCAAGGGACTAGCGCGAGACAATGAGCAGTTCTTC. It yields the protein CASAKGLARDNEQFF.